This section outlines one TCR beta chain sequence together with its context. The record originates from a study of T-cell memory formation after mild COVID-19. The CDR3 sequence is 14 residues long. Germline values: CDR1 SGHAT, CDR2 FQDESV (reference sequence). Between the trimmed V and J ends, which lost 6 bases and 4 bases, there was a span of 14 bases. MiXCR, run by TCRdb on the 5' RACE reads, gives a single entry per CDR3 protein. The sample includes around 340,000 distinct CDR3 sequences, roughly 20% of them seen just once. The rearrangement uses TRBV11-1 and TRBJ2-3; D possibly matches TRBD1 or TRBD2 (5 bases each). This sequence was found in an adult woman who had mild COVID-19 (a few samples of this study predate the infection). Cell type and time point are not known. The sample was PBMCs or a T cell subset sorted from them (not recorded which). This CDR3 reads CASRLGREADTQYF. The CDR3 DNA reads TGTGCCAGCAGGTTGGGACGAGAAGCAGATACGCAGTATTTT. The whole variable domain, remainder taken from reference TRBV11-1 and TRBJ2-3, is EAEVAQSPRYKITEKSQAVAFWCDPISGHATLYWYRQILGQGPELLVQFQDESVVDDSQLPKDRFSAERLKGVDSTLKIQPAELGDSAMYLCASRLGREADTQYFGPGTRLTVL.